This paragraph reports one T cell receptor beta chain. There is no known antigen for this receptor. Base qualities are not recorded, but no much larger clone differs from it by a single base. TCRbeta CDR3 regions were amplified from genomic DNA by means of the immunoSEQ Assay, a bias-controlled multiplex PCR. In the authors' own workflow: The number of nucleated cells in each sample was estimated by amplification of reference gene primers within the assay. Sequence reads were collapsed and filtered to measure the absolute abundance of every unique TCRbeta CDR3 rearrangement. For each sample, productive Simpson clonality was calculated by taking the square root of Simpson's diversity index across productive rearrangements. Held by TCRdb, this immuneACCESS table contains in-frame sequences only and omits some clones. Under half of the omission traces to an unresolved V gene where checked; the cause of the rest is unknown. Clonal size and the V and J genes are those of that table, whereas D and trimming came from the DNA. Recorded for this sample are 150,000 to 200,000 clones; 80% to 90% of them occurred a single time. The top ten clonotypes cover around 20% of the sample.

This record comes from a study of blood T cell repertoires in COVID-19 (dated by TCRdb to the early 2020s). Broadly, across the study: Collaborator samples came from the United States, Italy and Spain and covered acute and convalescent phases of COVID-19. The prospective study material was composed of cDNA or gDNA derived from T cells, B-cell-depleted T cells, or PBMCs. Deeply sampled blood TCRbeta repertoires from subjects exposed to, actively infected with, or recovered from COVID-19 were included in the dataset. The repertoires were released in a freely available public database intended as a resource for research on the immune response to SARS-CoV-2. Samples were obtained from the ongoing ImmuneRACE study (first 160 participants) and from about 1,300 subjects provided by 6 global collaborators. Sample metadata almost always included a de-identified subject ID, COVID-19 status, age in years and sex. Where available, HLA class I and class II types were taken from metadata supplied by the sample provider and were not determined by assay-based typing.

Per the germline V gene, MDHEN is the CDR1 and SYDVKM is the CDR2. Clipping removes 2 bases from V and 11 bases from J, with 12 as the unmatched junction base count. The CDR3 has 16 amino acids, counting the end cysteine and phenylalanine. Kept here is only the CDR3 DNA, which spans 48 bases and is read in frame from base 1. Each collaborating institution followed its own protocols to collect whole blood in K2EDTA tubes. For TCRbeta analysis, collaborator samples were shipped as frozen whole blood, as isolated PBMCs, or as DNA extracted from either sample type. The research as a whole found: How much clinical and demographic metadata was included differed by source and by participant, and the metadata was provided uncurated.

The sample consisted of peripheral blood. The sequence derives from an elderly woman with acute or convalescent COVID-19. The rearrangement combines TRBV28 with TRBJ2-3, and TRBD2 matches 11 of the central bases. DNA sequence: TGTGCCAGCAGTTTAGTCGTTCTAGCGGGAGGTCGTGGGCAGTATTTT. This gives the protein CASSLVVLAGGRGQYF.